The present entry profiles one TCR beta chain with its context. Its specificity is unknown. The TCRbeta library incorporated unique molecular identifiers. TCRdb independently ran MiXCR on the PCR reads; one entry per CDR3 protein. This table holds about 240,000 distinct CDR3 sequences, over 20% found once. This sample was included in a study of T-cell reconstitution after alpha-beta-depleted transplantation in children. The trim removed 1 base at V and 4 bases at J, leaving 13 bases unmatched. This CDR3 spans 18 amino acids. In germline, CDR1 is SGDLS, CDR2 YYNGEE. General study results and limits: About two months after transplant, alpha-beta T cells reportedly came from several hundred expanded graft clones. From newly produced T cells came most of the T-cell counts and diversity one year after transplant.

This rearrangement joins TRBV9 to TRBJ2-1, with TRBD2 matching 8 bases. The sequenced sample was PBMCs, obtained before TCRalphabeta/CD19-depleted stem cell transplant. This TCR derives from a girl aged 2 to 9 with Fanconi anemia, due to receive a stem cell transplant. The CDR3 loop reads CASSVSGLVGQPYNEQFF. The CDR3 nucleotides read TGTGCCAGCAGCGTATCGGGACTAGTCGGCCAACCTTACAATGAGCAGTTCTTC. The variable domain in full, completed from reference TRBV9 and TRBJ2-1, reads DSGVTQTPKHLITATGQRVTLRCSPRSGDLSVYWYQQSLDQGLQFLIQYYNGEERAKGNILERFSAQQFPDLHSELNLSSLELGDSALYFCASSVSGLVGQPYNEQFFGPGTRLTVL.